A selection of T cell receptor beta chains follows, all from one sample in a study of T cell repertoires in cytomegalovirus infection. TCRdb analysed the reads with MiXCR anew, one entry per CDR3 protein. The data contain some 180,000 distinct CDR3 sequences, about 15% of them singletons. Source material: CD8+ T cells from PBMCs. Receptors originate from a human donor in good health (CMV status not recorded). Some clones in this sample may be carry-over from other donors' samples. CDR3s leave out the opening cysteine and the closing phenylalanine or tryptophan.

V gene: TRBV7-3
CDR3 protein: ASSLIRKSSLYGYT

V gene: TRBV28
CDR3 protein: ASSLSFGVGAF

V gene: TRBV29-1
CDR3 protein: SVEYHTTNTEAF

V gene: TRBV7-2
CDR3 protein: ASSLVGQFDTQY

V gene: TRBV9
CDR3 protein: ASSEGGNTEAF

V gene: TRBV7-2
CDR3 protein: ASSLNRDSHTNYGYT

V gene: TRBV25-1
CDR3 protein: ASSELGLGDTGELF

V gene: TRBV25-1
CDR3 protein: ASSETEYSPLH

V gene: TRBV28
CDR3 protein: ASSSSDRGSYEQY

V gene: TRBV6-1
CDR3 protein: ASSEAQDIHPWEQY

V gene: TRBV12-3/TRBV12-4
CDR3 protein: ASRTTSGGSNEQF

V gene: TRBV7-9
CDR3 protein: ASSLGGGTGIYNEQF

V gene: TRBV7-9
CDR3 protein: ASSSLQGSNQPQH

V gene: TRBV10-3
CDR3 protein: ATGDRGPSPLH

V gene: TRBV4-1
CDR3 protein: ASSLRLADEQY

V gene: TRBV14
CDR3 protein: ASSRFSTGPGGNGYT

V gene: TRBV6-1
CDR3 protein: ASAPYSGAGTEAF

V gene: TRBV28
CDR3 protein: ASRLGATGAYYEQY

V gene: TRBV6-5
CDR3 protein: ASSLGLAGTRELF

V gene: TRBV7-2
CDR3 protein: ASSFYRGQGQPQH

V gene: TRBV6-6
CDR3 protein: ASSPPEGESYNEQF

V gene: TRBV7-2
CDR3 protein: ASSFWTGEDTGELF

V gene: TRBV10-3
CDR3 protein: AIGVESGTGSYEQY

V gene: TRBV7-2
CDR3 protein: ASSYDRSGNEQF

V gene: TRBV7-6
CDR3 protein: ASSLAPGQGDEQY

V gene: TRBV20-1
CDR3 protein: SAGLAGGSNEQF

V gene: TRBV6-5
CDR3 protein: ASHDSSYEQY

V gene: TRBV20-1
CDR3 protein: SARVGGYEQY

V gene: TRBV12-3/TRBV12-4
CDR3 protein: ASRLGTVTEAF